Listed here is a single T cell receptor beta chain. Germline lookup yields CDR1 SQVTM and CDR2 ANQGSEA. The CDR3 consists of 14 residues. The junction had 7 bases not matched to a gene; V was cut back by 3 bases and J by 4 bases. Per the original methods: Estimates of nucleated cell counts were drawn from the amplification of reference gene primers. The method was immunoSEQ multiplex PCR; TCRdb's version includes in-frame clones alone and lacks a portion of them. V, J and clone size are those of that table, while D and trimming were read from the DNA. The data show 300,000 to 450,000 clones, around 84% seen once. This entry belongs to a study of blood T cell repertoires in COVID-19.

J is TRBJ2-3 and V is TRBV29-1; 7 bases align to TRBD2. Sequencing used peripheral blood. This clonotype was obtained from a woman between 18 and 29 years old with acute or convalescent COVID-19. The CDR3 reads CSVEWRERADTQYF. CDR3 sequence (DNA): TGCAGCGTTGAGTGGCGGGAGAGGGCAGATACGCAGTATTTT.